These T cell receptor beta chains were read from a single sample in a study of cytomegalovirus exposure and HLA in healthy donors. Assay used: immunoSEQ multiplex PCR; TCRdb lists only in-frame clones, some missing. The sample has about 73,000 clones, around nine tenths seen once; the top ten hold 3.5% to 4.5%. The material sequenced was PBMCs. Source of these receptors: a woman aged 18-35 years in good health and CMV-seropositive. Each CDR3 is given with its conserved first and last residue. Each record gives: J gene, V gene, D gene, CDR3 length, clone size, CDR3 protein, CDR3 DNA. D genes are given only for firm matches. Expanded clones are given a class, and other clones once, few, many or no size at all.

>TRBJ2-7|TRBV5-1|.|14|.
CASSLAGQIYEQYF
TGCGCCAGCAGCTTGGCCGGACAGATCTACGAGCAGTACTTC
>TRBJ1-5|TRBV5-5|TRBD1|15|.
CASSSGTGGGQPQHF
TGTGCCAGCAGTTCCGGGACAGGGGGCGGGCAGCCCCAGCATTTT
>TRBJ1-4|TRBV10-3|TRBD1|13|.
CAISQGAGEKLFF
TGTGCCATCAGTCAGGGGGCAGGTGAAAAACTGTTTTTT
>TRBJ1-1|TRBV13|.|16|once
CASSRGHVVMNTEAFF
TGTGCCAGCAGCCGGGGACACGTTGTTATGAACACTGAAGCTTTCTTT
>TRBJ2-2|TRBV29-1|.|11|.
CSVQNTGELFF
TGCAGCGTCCAAAACACCGGGGAGCTGTTTTTT
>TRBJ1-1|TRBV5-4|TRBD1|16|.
CASSWGDRGSNTEAFF
TGTGCCAGCAGCTGGGGGGACAGGGGAAGTAACACTGAAGCTTTCTTT
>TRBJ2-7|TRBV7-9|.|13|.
CASSHDNSYEQYF
TGTGCCAGCAGCCATGACAACTCCTACGAGCAGTACTTC
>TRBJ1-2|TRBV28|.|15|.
CASSSSGPENYGYTF
TGTGCCAGCAGTTCCTCAGGCCCTGAGAACTATGGCTACACCTTC
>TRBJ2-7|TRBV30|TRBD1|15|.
CAWRTEESRGLEQYF
TGTGCCTGGAGGACTGAGGAGTCCAGGGGGCTTGAGCAGTACTTC
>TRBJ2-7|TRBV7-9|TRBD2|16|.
CASSSGLAGGSYEQYF
TGTGCCAGCAGCTCCGGACTAGCGGGTGGGTCCTACGAGCAGTACTTC
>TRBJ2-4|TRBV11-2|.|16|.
CASSLDRGMAKNIQYF
TGTGCCAGCAGCCTCGACCGAGGGATGGCCAAAAACATTCAGTACTTC
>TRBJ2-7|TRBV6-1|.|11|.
CASSEFREQYF
TGTGCCAGCAGTGAATTCAGGGAGCAGTACTTC
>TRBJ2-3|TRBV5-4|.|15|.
CASSLGGKQTDTQYF
TGTGCCAGCAGCTTGGGCGGGAAGCAGACAGATACGCAGTATTTT
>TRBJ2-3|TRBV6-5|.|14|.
CASTAGTQFGTQYF
TGTGCCAGCACAGCAGGCACACAATTTGGTACGCAGTATTTT
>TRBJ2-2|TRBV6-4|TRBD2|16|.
CASSGLAGGQIGELFF
TGTGCCAGCAGTGGACTAGCGGGAGGGCAGATAGGGGAGCTGTTTTTT
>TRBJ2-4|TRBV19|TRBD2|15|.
CASSISLAGKNIQYF
TGTGCCAGTAGTATTAGCCTAGCGGGGAAAAACATTCAGTACTTC
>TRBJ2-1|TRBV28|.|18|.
CASSLIGGGLADDNEQFF
TGTGCCAGCAGTTTAATAGGGGGAGGGCTAGCGGACGACAATGAGCAGTTCTTC
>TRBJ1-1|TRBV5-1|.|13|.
CASSLGGGTEAFF
TGCGCCAGCAGCTTGGGAGGGGGCACTGAAGCTTTCTTT
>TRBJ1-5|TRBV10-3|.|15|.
CAISPGRAGIQPQHF
TGTGCCATCTCCCCGGGCAGGGCTGGGATTCAGCCCCAGCATTTT
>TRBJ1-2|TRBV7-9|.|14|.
CASSLASPDSSYTF
TGTGCCAGCAGCTTAGCGAGCCCAGACAGTAGCTACACCTTC
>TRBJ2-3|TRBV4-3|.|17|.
CASSQEFSGGPTDTQYF
TGCGCCAGCAGCCAAGAGTTCTCCGGGGGGCCCACAGATACGCAGTATTTT
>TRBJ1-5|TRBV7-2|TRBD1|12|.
CASSPYGQAQHF
TGTGCCAGCAGCCCATATGGACAGGCCCAGCATTTT
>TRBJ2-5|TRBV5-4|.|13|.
CASSLAWGATQYF
TGTGCCAGCAGCCTGGCCTGGGGCGCGACCCAGTACTTC
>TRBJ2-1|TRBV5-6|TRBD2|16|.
CASSLAGGTVYNEQFF
TGTGCCAGCAGCCTCGCGGGGGGGACAGTTTACAATGAGCAGTTCTTC
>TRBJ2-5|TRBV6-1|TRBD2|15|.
CASTPLRGGQETQYF
TGTGCCAGCACCCCCCTGCGGGGGGGACAAGAGACCCAGTACTTC
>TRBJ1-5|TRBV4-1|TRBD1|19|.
CASSQGRQGGPYSNQPQHF
TGCGCCAGCAGCCAAGGTAGACAGGGAGGTCCTTATAGCAATCAGCCCCAGCATTTT
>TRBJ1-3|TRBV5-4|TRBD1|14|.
CASSLGTAGNTIYF
TGTGCCAGCAGCCTGGGGACAGCTGGAAACACCATATATTTT
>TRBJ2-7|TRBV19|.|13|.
CATTPGDSYEQYF
TGTGCCACCACCCCGGGGGACTCCTACGAGCAGTACTTC
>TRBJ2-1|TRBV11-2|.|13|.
CASSLVAAPEQFF
TGTGCCAGCAGCTTAGTCGCAGCGCCCGAGCAGTTCTTC
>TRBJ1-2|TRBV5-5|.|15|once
CASSLALSWNYGYTF
TGTGCCAGCAGCTTGGCCCTCAGTTGGAACTATGGCTACACCTTC
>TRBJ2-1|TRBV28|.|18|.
CASSLYPKLVLTYNEQFF
TGTGCCAGCAGTTTATACCCCAAACTAGTGTTGACCTACAATGAGCAGTTCTTC
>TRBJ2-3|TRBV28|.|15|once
CASRGFMEGDDTQYF
TGTGCCAGCCGAGGTTTCATGGAGGGAGACGATACGCAGTATTTT
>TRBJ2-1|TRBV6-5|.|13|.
CATTLAPYNEQFF
TGTGCCACCACTCTAGCGCCCTACAATGAGCAGTTCTTC
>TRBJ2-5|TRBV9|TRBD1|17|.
CASSVDPQGALQETQYF
TGTGCCAGCAGCGTAGACCCCCAGGGGGCTCTCCAAGAGACCCAGTACTTC
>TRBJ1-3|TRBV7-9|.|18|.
CASSHHPDGGDSGNTIYF
TGTGCCAGCAGCCACCACCCGGACGGGGGAGACTCTGGAAACACCATATATTTT
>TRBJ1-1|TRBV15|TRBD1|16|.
CATSRRTGVGNTEAFF
TGTGCCACCAGCAGAAGGACAGGGGTGGGTAACACTGAAGCTTTCTTT
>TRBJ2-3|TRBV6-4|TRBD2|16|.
CASSDGAGERADTQYF
TGTGCCAGCAGTGACGGGGCGGGAGAACGGGCAGATACGCAGTATTTT
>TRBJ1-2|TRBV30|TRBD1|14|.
CAWSQDRVLYGYTF
TGTGCCTGGAGTCAAGACAGGGTATTATATGGCTACACCTTC
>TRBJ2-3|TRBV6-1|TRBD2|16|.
CASSVLTSGSTDTQYF
TGTGCCAGCAGTGTGTTAACTAGCGGGAGTACAGATACGCAGTATTTT
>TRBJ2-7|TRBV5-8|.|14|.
CASSLGHIFYEQYF
TGTGCCAGCAGCTTGGGACATATTTTTTACGAGCAGTACTTC
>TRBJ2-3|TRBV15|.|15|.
CATSTVLVSTDTQYF
TGTGCCACCAGCACCGTCCTCGTTAGCACAGATACGCAGTATTTT
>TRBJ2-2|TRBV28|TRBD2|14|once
CATPGGGKAGELFF
TGTGCCACCCCGGGGGGGGGTAAAGCCGGGGAGCTGTTTTTT
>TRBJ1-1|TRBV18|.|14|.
CASSPRTGDTEAFF
TGTGCCAGCTCACCAAGGACCGGGGACACTGAAGCTTTCTTT
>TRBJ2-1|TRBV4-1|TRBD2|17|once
CASSQDPGLAGNNEQFF
TGCGCCAGCAGCCAAGATCCGGGACTAGCGGGGAACAATGAGCAGTTCTTC
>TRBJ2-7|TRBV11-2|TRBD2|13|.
CASSLGGGYEQYF
TGTGCCAGCAGCTTAGGGGGGGGCTACGAGCAGTACTTC
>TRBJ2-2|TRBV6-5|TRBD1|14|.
CASRNRGPGGELFF
TGTGCCAGCAGGAACAGGGGACCGGGCGGGGAGCTGTTTTTT
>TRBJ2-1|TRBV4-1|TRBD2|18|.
CASSQERASGALYNEQFF
TGCGCCAGCAGCCAAGAGAGAGCTAGCGGGGCTCTATACAATGAGCAGTTCTTC
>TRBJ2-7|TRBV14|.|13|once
CASSYTGTGWQYF
TGTGCCAGCAGTTACACCGGGACTGGCTGGCAGTACTTC
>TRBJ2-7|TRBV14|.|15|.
CASSQVGRITGEQYF
TGTGCCAGCAGCCAAGTAGGCAGGATAACTGGCGAGCAGTACTTC
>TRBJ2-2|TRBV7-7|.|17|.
CASSLGPGTVNTGELFF
TGTGCTAGCAGCTTAGGGCCGGGTACGGTGAACACCGGGGAGCTGTTTTTT
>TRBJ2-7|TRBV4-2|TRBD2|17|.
CASSQDPLAGGSYEQYF
TGTGCCAGCAGCCAAGATCCCCTAGCGGGGGGATCCTACGAGCAGTACTTC
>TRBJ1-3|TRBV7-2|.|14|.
CASSLGGAGNTIYF
TGTGCCAGCAGCTTAGGGGGGGCTGGAAACACCATATATTTT
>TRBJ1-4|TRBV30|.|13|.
CAWSVRRGEKLFF
TGTGCCTGGAGTGTTCGGAGAGGTGAAAAACTGTTTTTT